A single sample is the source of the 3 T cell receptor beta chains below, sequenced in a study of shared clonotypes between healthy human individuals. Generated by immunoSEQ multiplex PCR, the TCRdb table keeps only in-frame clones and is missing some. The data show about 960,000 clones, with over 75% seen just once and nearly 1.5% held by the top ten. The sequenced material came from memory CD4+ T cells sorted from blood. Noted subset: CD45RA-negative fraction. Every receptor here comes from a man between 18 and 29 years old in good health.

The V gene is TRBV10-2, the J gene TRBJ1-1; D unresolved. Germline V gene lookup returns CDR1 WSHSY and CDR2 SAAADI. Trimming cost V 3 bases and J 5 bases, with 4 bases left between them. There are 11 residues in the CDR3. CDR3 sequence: CASSEFTEAFF. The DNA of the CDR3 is TGCGCCAGCAGTGAATTTACTGAAGCTTTCTTT.

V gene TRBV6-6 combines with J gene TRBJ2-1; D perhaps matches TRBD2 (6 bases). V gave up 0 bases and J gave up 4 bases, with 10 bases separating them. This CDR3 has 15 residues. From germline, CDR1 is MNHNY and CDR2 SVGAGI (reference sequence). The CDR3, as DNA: TGTGCCAGCAGTTACTCTGCGGGGTCATACAATGAGCAGTTCTTC. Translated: CASSYSAGSYNEQFF.

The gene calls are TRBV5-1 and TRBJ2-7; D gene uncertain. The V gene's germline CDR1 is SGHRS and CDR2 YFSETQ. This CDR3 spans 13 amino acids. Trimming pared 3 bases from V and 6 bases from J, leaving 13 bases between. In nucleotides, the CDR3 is TGCGCCAGCAGCTCTGAGGTGGCGCGCGAGCAGTACTTC. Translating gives CASSSEVAREQYF.